The 22 T cell receptor beta chains in this list originate from one sample, sequenced in a study of cytomegalovirus exposure and HLA in healthy donors. PCR amplification relied on 60 Vbeta primers (plus 13 Jbeta primers). TCRdb keeps only in-frame clones here, not all; method: immunoSEQ multiplex PCR. The sample lists fewer than 150,000 clones; around 77% were seen once. The sample was PBMCs. These TCRs come from a man in his fifties or sixties in good health and CMV-seronegative.

The J gene is TRBJ1-4, the V gene TRBV19, with TRBD1 as a possible D gene (6 bases). The CDR3 has 13 residues. Per germline, CDR1 LNHDA and CDR2 SQIVND (reference sequence). The V gene lost 5 bases and the J gene lost 5 bases, with 9 bases spanning the gap. This CDR3 is CASSRQGNEKLFF. CDR3 coding DNA: TGTGCCAGTAGTCGGCAGGGGAATGAAAAACTGTTTTTT.

The sample holds a few counts of this clone. The V call is TRBV27, the J call TRBJ2-7, with TRBD2 matching 7 bases. The germline V gene encodes CDR1 MNHEY and CDR2 SMNVEV (reference sequence). The CDR3 runs to 19 residues. Losses at the gene ends were 0 bases for V and 0 bases for J; bases not matched to a gene: 14. The CDR3 DNA sequence: TGTGCCAGCAGTTTATCGTGGGCAAGGGCTAGCGGAAGCTCCTACGAGCAGTACTTC. Amino acid sequence: CASSLSWARASGSSYEQYF.

This clone was observed a single time. The J gene is TRBJ2-1, the V gene TRBV18; a possible D gene is TRBD2 (6 bases). The length of the CDR3 is 16 residues. Trimming took 4 bases from V and 4 from J, leaving 17 bases between them. Germline lookup yields CDR1 KGHSH and CDR2 LQKENI. CDR3 DNA: TGTGCCAGCTCACTCGGGGGAGAGGGCTCGTACAATGAGCAGTTCTTC. Its translation: CASSLGGEGSYNEQFF.

The J gene is TRBJ1-4, the V gene TRBV5-1, with 7 nucleotides matching TRBD1. V lost 3 bases to trimming and J lost 3 bases; unmatched junction nucleotides: 8. The CDR3 is made up of 16 amino acids. Germline loops: CDR1 SGHRS, CDR2 YFSETQ. CDR3 protein: CASSSAPDRANEKLFF. Written as DNA, the CDR3 is TGCGCCAGCAGCTCAGCTCCTGACAGGGCTAATGAAAAACTGTTTTTT.

This sequence joins TRBV9 and TRBJ2-1; TRBD2 agrees at 8 bases. This CDR3 has 13 residues. Germline CDR1 is SGDLS and CDR2 is YYNGEE. V gave up 3 bases and J gave up 7 bases; unmatched junction bases: 3. CDR3 in amino acids: CASSEGLDNEQFF. CDR3 coding DNA: TGTGCCAGCAGCGAGGGACTAGATAATGAGCAGTTCTTC.

The CDR3 bases are TGTGCCATCAGTGCCCCGAGACAGATGAGCTACGAGCAGTACTTC. This codes for CAISAPRQMSYEQYF. The chain joins TRBV10-3 to TRBJ2-7; tentative D call: TRBD1 (5 bases). Germline CDR1 is ENHRY and CDR2 is SYGVKD. The CDR3 is 15 amino acids. With 4 bases removed from V and 3 bases from J, the gap between germline ends came to 16 bases.

The genes are TRBV18 and TRBJ2-7; weak D call: TRBD2 (7 bases). Germline V gives CDR1 KGHSH, CDR2 LQKENI. Trimming took off 2 bases at V and 3 bases at J, with 17 bases between the two ends. There are 16 residues in the CDR3. CDR3 coding DNA: TGTGCCAGCTCACCATTGGGAGGGGGAAAAAGCTACGAGCAGTACTTC. This encodes CASSPLGGGKSYEQYF.

Turning to this clone: The junction departs from germline at one end; a sequencing error may be responsible. This sequence joins TRBV7-2 and TRBJ2-3; 10 bases map to TRBD2. CDR3 size: 14 residues. Germline lookup yields CDR1 SGHTA and CDR2 FQGNSA. CDR3 amino acids: CASSLAGERDTQYF. The CDR3 DNA reads as TGTGCCAGCAGCCTAGCGGGAGAGAGGGATACGCAGTATTTT.

The chain combines TRBV4-2 with TRBJ2-5, with 10 bases aligning to TRBD2. The closer fit of TRBJ2-7 to the DNA end suggests the J call may be wrong. CDR1 is LGHNA, CDR2 YNFKEQ, per germline. CDR3 length equals 16 residues. The CDR3 is CASSQDKREGVYEQYF. CDR3 DNA sequence: TGTGCCAGCAGCCAAGATAAGCGGGAGGGCGTTTACGAGCAGTACTTC.

The chain combines TRBV5-1 with TRBJ2-1, with a tentative D call TRBD1 (6 bases). The CDR3 totals 12 residues. With 4 bases removed from V and 7 bases from J, the gap between germline ends came to 9 bases. The V gene's germline CDR1 is SGHRS and CDR2 YFSETQ. For the CDR3, the DNA is TGCGCCAGCAGCAGTAGGGGGAATGAGCAGTTCTTC. It translates to CASSSRGNEQFF.

J is TRBJ2-1 and V is TRBV9; possible D gene TRBD1, 5 bases. The CDR3 has 15 amino acids. Germline values: CDR1 SGDLS, CDR2 YYNGEE. The V and J ends lost 0 bases and 6 bases respectively, with 13 bases between them. The CDR3 coding sequence is TGTGCCAGCAGCGTAGATGGGCAGGGAATCAATGAGCAGTTCTTC. Its protein product is CASSVDGQGINEQFF.

V usage is TRBV25-1 and J usage is TRBJ2-7; 7 nucleotides match TRBD1. V gave up 5 bases and J gave up 3 bases; unmatched junction bases: 7. This CDR3 is built from 14 residues. Germline lookup yields CDR1 MGHDK and CDR2 SYGVNS. The CDR3: CASSPQGFGYEQYF. As DNA, the CDR3 is TGTGCCAGCAGTCCACAGGGGTTCGGCTACGAGCAGTACTTC.

The count of this clone is one. This same CDR3 is encoded by further DNA sequences in the sample. The V gene is TRBV5-1, the J gene TRBJ1-1, with 7 bases fitting TRBD1. V shed 3 bases and J 0 bases; nucleotides not matched to a gene: 2. Looked up from germline, CDR1 is SGHRS and CDR2 is YFSETQ. CDR3 size: 14 residues. The CDR3 loop reads CASSSGQLNTEAFF. The CDR3 DNA sequence: TGCGCCAGCAGCTCGGGACAGCTGAACACTGAAGCTTTCTTT.

Only one count was recorded for this clone. The genes are TRBV15 and TRBJ1-5; TRBD1 aligns across 7 bases. Germline V gene lookup returns CDR1 LNHNV and CDR2 YYDKDF (reference sequence). V gave up 1 base and J gave up 6 bases; unmatched junction bases: 6. This CDR3 is built from 15 residues. Here the CDR3 reads CATSRVGGEGQPQHF. The CDR3 DNA is TGTGCCACCAGCAGAGTAGGGGGCGAGGGTCAGCCCCAGCATTTT.

This chain links TRBV10-1 with TRBJ2-3; TRBD2 agrees at 8 bases. CDR3 length: 16 amino acids. Germline assignment: CDR1 WNHNN and CDR2 SYGVQD (reference sequence). V shed 0 bases and J 6 bases; nucleotides not matched to a gene: 8. The CDR3 protein is CASSESTAGGWDTQYF. The DNA of the CDR3 is TGCGCCAGCAGTGAGTCTACGGCGGGGGGCTGGGATACGCAGTATTTT.

This clone has a single count. The chain recombines TRBV11-2 with TRBJ1-4, with TRBD1 matching 7 bases. The V segment lost 4 bases and the J segment 10 bases; nucleotides outside the gene matches: 9. This CDR3 region has 14 residues. The V gene's germline CDR1 is SGHAT and CDR2 FQNNGV. The DNA of the CDR3 is TGTGCCAGCAGCTCTACAGGGGTGGAGGTAAAACTGTTTTTT. Protein: CASSSTGVEVKLFF.

The chain carries TRBV2 and TRBJ1-2; D possibly corresponds to TRBD1 (6 bases). This CDR3 contains 17 residues. Trimming took off 6 bases at V and 2 bases at J, with 22 bases between the two ends. The germline V gene has CDR1 SNHLY and CDR2 FYNNEI. Here the CDR3 DNA reads TGTGCCAGCAGCCGAAGCCCCGGGACGGACAGAAACTATGGCTACACCTTC. Protein sequence: CASSRSPGTDRNYGYTF.

The chain combines TRBV7-8 with TRBJ2-2, with TRBD2 matching over 10 bases. Germline V gives CDR1 SGHVS, CDR2 FQNEAQ. This CDR3 region has 16 residues. Trimming took 2 bases from V and 3 from J; bases not matched to a gene: 3. The CDR3 DNA reads as TGTGCCAGCAGCTTATCCGGGACTAGCGACACCGGGGAGCTGTTTTTT. Translated: CASSLSGTSDTGELFF.

This sequence joins TRBV5-1 and TRBJ1-2; 7 bases map to TRBD1. CDR1 SGHRS and CDR2 YFSETQ come from the germline V gene. V lost 3 bases and J lost 2; bases outside the gene matches: 4. The CDR3 has 14 amino acids. The CDR3 here is CASSSLQGNYGYTF. The CDR3 DNA sequence: TGCGCCAGCAGCTCCTTACAGGGGAACTATGGCTACACCTTC.

This chain links TRBV7-2 with TRBJ1-1, with D hard to call. CDR3 length: 15 amino acids. The germline CDR1 and CDR2 sequences are SGHTA and FQGNSA. Between the trimmed V and J ends, which lost 1 base and 6 bases, there was a span of 15 bases. The CDR3 is CASSLVGTAGAEAFF. The CDR3 nucleotides read TGTGCCAGCAGCTTAGTTGGCACCGCAGGCGCTGAAGCTTTCTTT.

The rearrangement links TRBV27 to TRBJ2-7, with 10 positions matching TRBD1. Trimming at V came to 8 bases and at J to 4 bases, leaving 8 bases not matched to a gene. The CDR3 totals 14 residues. The germline CDR1 and CDR2 sequences are MNHEY and SMNVEV (reference sequence). CDR3 DNA: TGTGCCAGCGTTGGGGACAGGGGAGGGTACGAGCAGTACTTC. Translating gives CASVGDRGGYEQYF.

The chain carries TRBV6-5 and TRBJ2-5; no reliable D call. V lost 5 bases and J 0 bases, leaving 7 bases between the germline ends. The CDR3 sequence is 13 residues long. Per the germline V gene, CDR1 is MNHEY and CDR2 is SVGAGI. The CDR3 sequence: CASSISDQETQYF. The CDR3 DNA sequence: TGTGCCAGCAGTATTTCAGACCAAGAGACCCAGTACTTC.